This record concerns one T cell receptor (beta chain) sequence. Its antigen is unidentified. The entry originates in a study of OX40 agonist ivuxolimab in advanced cancers. Overall study results and limits: Expanded peripheral T cells had an undetermined antigen specificity.

Sequencing was performed with immunoSEQ multiplex PCR; in TCRdb, only in-frame clones are kept and a portion is missing. The sample consists of some 110,000 clones, approximately 90% of them appearing once. There are 14 residues in the CDR3. Germline CDR1 is MNHEY and CDR2 is SVGAGI. Trimming at V came to 5 bases and at J to 4 bases, leaving 7 bases not matched to a gene. Source: CD4+ or CD8+ T cells sorted from blood, taken in a trial of the OX40 agonist ivuxolimab. The chain employs TRBV6-5 and TRBJ2-7; 8 bases align to TRBD1. This sequence was found in an adult with an advanced solid tumor such as melanoma, head and neck, liver or kidney cancer. In nucleotides, the CDR3 is TGTGCCAGCAGTCTCAGGGGGCCGGGGTACGAGCAGTACTTC. It specifies CASSLRGPGYEQYF.